This T cell receptor (beta chain) came from a study of blood T cell repertoires in COVID-19 (dated by TCRdb to 2018 to 2021). Notes on the research overall: Collaborator samples came from the United States, Italy and Spain and covered acute and convalescent phases of COVID-19. The material from the prospective study consisted of cDNA or gDNA derived from T cells, B-cell-depleted T cells, or PBMCs. Deeply sampled blood TCRbeta repertoires from subjects exposed to, actively infected with, or recovered from COVID-19 were included in the dataset. The repertoires were released in a freely available public database meant as a resource for research on the immune response to SARS-CoV-2. Samples were obtained from the ongoing ImmuneRACE study (first 160 participants) and from approximately 1,200 subjects provided by 6 global collaborators. A de-identified subject ID, COVID-19 status, age in years and sex were almost always included in the sample metadata. Where HLA class I and class II types were available, the types were taken from metadata supplied by the sample provider, not from assay-based typing.

Comments on this clone: Its antigen target is currently unknown. No quality values exist for individual bases; no much larger clone is one base distant.

Whole blood was collected in K2EDTA tubes by collaborating institutions according to the institutions' own protocols. Collaborator samples were shipped for TCRbeta analysis as frozen whole blood, isolated PBMCs, or DNA extracted from either sample type. The CDR3 contains 16 residues, cysteine and phenylalanine counted. Of the read, only the CDR3 DNA is kept; its 48 bases are in frame from base 1. The junction shows trimming of 4 bases on V and 4 bases on J, and the gene matches do not reach 6 bases of it. The CDR1 and CDR2 encoded by the germline V gene (reference sequence) are MNHNY and SVGAGI. The immunoSEQ Assay, a bias-controlled multiplex PCR, was used to amplify TCRbeta CDR3 regions from genomic DNA. For the original study's pipeline: Nucleated cell counts per sample were estimated from amplification of reference gene primers within the assay. Sequence reads were collapsed and filtered to measure the absolute abundance of every unique TCRbeta CDR3 rearrangement. For each sample, productive Simpson clonality was calculated as the square root of Simpson's diversity index across productive rearrangements. Drawn from immuneACCESS, this table holds only the in-frame rearrangements with V and J called that TCRdb kept. Clones are partly lost; checked studies trace under half to an unresolved V gene and leave the rest unexplained. Clonal size and the V and J genes are those of that table, whereas D and trimming came from the DNA. This sample has 200,000 to 250,000 clones in its table, and 86% of those were observed once. Clones ranked in the top ten supply about 12% of the sample.

Summary of the overall study and its limitations: The quantity of clinical and demographic metadata differed by source and by participant and was supplied without curation.

This sequence was found in a man of 80 years or more with acute or convalescent COVID-19. Sequencing was carried out using peripheral blood. Rearrangement joined TRBV6-6 to TRBJ2-5; the junction holds 13 bases that match TRBD2. The sequenced DNA: TGTGCCAGCAGTTCAACTAGCGGGGGGGCCAGAGAGACCCAGTACTTC. This is translated as CASSSTSGGARETQYF.